One and the same sample provided the 3 T cell receptor beta chains below, sequenced in a study of T cells in Graves' hyperthyroidism and ophthalmopathy. The investigators amplified TCR beta CDR3 regions from RNA transcripts. Using the HTBI primer set, a first-round RT-PCR was run on the TCR CDR3. From the multiplex PCR reads, TCRdb called clonotypes with MiXCR, one entry per CDR3 protein. This table has around 560,000 distinct CDR3 sequences, 15% to 20% appearing once. Specimen: blood. The receptor source for this set is a young woman with Graves' hyperthyroidism.

This clonotype came up a few times. V is TRBV19 and J is TRBJ2-1, with 8 bases matching TRBD2. The CDR3 length is 16 residues. Germline values: CDR1 LNHDA, CDR2 SQIVND (reference sequence). V was clipped by 1 base and J by 1 base; unmatched bases: 3. CDR3 sequence: CASSIAAGGSYNEQFF. The CDR3 DNA sequence: TGTGCCAGTAGTATAGCGGCGGGAGGATCCTACAATGAGCAGTTCTTC.

This clonotype has just a few counts. The gene calls are TRBV6-2 or TRBV6-3 and TRBJ1-1, with 7 bases fitting TRBD1. The CDR3 is 14 residues long. In germline, CDR1 is MNHEY, CDR2 SVGEGT. The junction had 6 bases not matched to a gene; V was cut back by 5 bases and J by 3 bases. CDR3 bases: TGTGCCAGCAGTCGAACAGGGGCCGACACTGAAGCTTTCTTT. The encoded protein is CASSRTGADTEAFF.

The chain has TRBV6-5 and TRBJ1-5, with D perhaps matching TRBD1 (6 bases). The germline V and J ends were trimmed by 2 bases and 3 bases, with 11 bases remaining between them. CDR3 length: 15 residues. The germline gives CDR1 MNHEY, CDR2 SVGAGI. The CDR3 region is CASSYDRPANQPQHF. CDR3 nucleotides: TGTGCCAGCAGTTACGACAGGCCGGCCAATCAGCCCCAGCATTTT.